Listed here are 14 T cell receptor beta chains from one sample, sequenced in a study of regulatory T cells in long-lasting Graves disease (dated by TCRdb to the early 2020s). The receptor library was made with multiplex PCR. For sequencing, an Illumina HiSeq 4000 was employed. To build TCR beta libraries, CDR3 regions were amplified by Arm-PCR using iRepertoire HTBI primers. Using fastp trimming at Q25 and MiXCR clonotype assembly, TCRdb reanalyzed the public sequencing data and kept in-frame beta chains. Entries are consolidated by CDR3 protein sequence, retaining the most common genes and DNA. Counted in this sample were roughly 500,000 distinct CDR3 sequences; around 15% of them appeared once. The ten largest clones capture around a sixth of the sample. The sample's time point label, decoded: newly diagnosed GD, antithyroid drugs for less than 3 months. For both TCR sequencing and RNA sequencing, RNA was extracted from PBMCs using TRIzol.

These data are also associated with another study on T cells in Graves' hyperthyroidism and ophthalmopathy.

The material was peripheral blood mononuclear cells (PBMCs), obtained at new diagnosis, from a patient treated with antithyroid drugs. These receptors all stem from a woman aged 45 to 65 with Graves disease. Donor details come from another sample of the same person, matched by shared clones.

About this clonotype itself: This could be a read error, since a much larger clone is one nucleotide away. The chain is built from TRBV3-1 and TRBJ2-7; a weak D match, TRBD2 (5 bases). The CDR3 spans 14 residues. In germline, CDR1 is LGHDT, CDR2 YNNKEL (reference sequence). The CDR3 sequence is CARSQDLNGVEQYF. In DNA form, the CDR3 reads TGTGCCAGAAGCCAAGATCTTAACGGGGTCGAGCAGTACTTC.

This clonotype was seen at least ten times. This chain joins TRBV3-1 and TRBJ2-5, with D possibly called TRBD1 or TRBD2 (6 bases each). CDR1 is LGHDT and CDR2 is YNNKEL in the germline V gene (reference sequence). Trimming took off 1 base at V and 5 bases at J, with 14 bases between the two ends. This CDR3 spans 15 amino acids. The CDR3 is CASSQVNGGFETQYF. CDR3 in DNA: TGTGCCAGCAGCCAAGTTAACGGGGGCTTCGAGACCCAGTACTTC.

This clonotype was counted between two and nine times. The CDR3 DNA reads as TGTGCCAGCAGTTTAGCGAGACAGGAGCCTGGGAACACTGAAGCTTTCTTT. Translating it yields CASSLARQEPGNTEAFF. V usage is TRBV28 and J usage is TRBJ1-1; possibly TRBD1 for D (6 bases). The germline CDR1 and CDR2 sequences are MDHEN and SYDVKM. Trimming shortened V by 2 bases and J by 1 base, and 17 bases separated the two germline ends. This CDR3 has 17 amino acids.

This clonotype was picked up many times. The chain carries TRBV28 and TRBJ1-1; D call uncertain. V lost 5 bases, J lost 0 bases, and 16 bases lay in between. CDR1 and CDR2 from the germline V gene are MDHEN and SYDVKM. There are 16 residues in the CDR3. The CDR3 sequence is CASSTHPPKLNTEAFF. CDR3 coding DNA: TGTGCCAGCAGTACCCACCCTCCCAAGCTGAACACTGAAGCTTTCTTT.

This clonotype has more than one count but fewer than ten. This chain links TRBV19 with TRBJ2-1; D possibly uses TRBD1 or TRBD2 (5 bases each). The germline V gene encodes CDR1 LNHDA and CDR2 SQIVND (reference sequence). This CDR3 contains 13 residues. With 7 bases removed from V and 6 bases from J, the gap between germline ends came to 13 bases. CDR3 loop: CASTVRDGNEQFF. As DNA, the CDR3 is TGTGCCAGTACGGTCCGGGACGGCAATGAGCAGTTCTTC.

The genes are TRBV2 and TRBJ2-1; D call uncertain. CDR3 size: 14 residues. V lost 4 bases and J 0 bases, leaving 7 bases between the germline ends. From germline, CDR1 is SNHLY and CDR2 FYNNEI. The CDR3 is CASSGQISYNEQFF. CDR3 nucleotide sequence: TGTGCCAGCAGTGGGCAGATCTCCTACAATGAGCAGTTCTTC. The whole variable domain, remainder taken from reference TRBV2 and TRBJ2-1, is EPEVTQTPSHQVTQMGQEVILRCVPISNHLYFYWYRQILGQKVEFLVSFYNNEISEKSEIFDDQFSVERPDGSNFTLKIRSTKLEDSAMYFCASSGQISYNEQFFGPGTRLTVL.

This clonotype was picked up many times. The chain uses TRBV20-1 and TRBJ2-2; D is perhaps TRBD1 (6 bases). The CDR3 has 15 residues. Germline loops: CDR1 DFQATT, CDR2 SNEGSKA (reference sequence). Trimming pared 6 bases from V and 1 base from J, leaving 15 bases between. The CDR3 bases are TGCAGTGCCCCGGACAGACTACGGAACACCGGGGAGCTGTTTTTT. Its protein product is CSAPDRLRNTGELFF.

This clonotype was observed at least ten times. For the CDR3, the DNA is TGCGCCAGCAGCTTGGCCGCGGGAGGATCGGACGAGCAGTACTTC. It yields the protein CASSLAAGGSDEQYF. This chain uses TRBV5-1 with TRBJ2-7; 8 bases map to TRBD2. This CDR3 region has 15 residues. Germline CDR1 is SGHRS and CDR2 is YFSETQ. Trimming removed 0 bases from V and 5 bases from J; junction bases left unmatched: 7.

This clonotype was observed a few times. The chain recombines TRBV30 with TRBJ2-7; D ambiguous. The germline V gene has CDR1 GTSNPN and CDR2 SVGIG (reference sequence). Trimming removed 2 bases from V and 0 bases from J, with 5 bases in between. This CDR3 region has 12 residues. CDR3 protein: CAWSSSSYEQYF. The CDR3 bases are TGTGCCTGGAGTAGTAGCTCCTACGAGCAGTACTTC.

This clonotype was observed at least ten times. CDR3 nucleotide sequence: TGTGCCAGCAGTCTGATGACAGGGCACGAGCAGTACTTC. Translation gives CASSLMTGHEQYF. V is TRBV27 and J is TRBJ2-7, with TRBD1 matching 7 bases. This CDR3 region has 13 residues. V lost 5 bases, J lost 5 bases, and 6 bases stayed unmatched. CDR1 is MNHEY, CDR2 SMNVEV, per germline (reference sequence).

This clonotype was counted many times. The chain combines TRBV3-1 with TRBJ1-2; D is unresolved. Germline assignment: CDR1 LGHDT and CDR2 YNNKEL (reference sequence). Between the trimmed V and J ends, which lost 1 base and 11 bases, there was a span of 11 bases. The CDR3 consists of 12 residues. Here the CDR3 DNA reads TGTGCCAGCAGCCAAGCGGCCCGCGGATACACCTTC. Amino acids: CASSQAARGYTF.

In this sample, this clonotype turned up a few times. A read error may explain this, as a much larger clone is one base away. The gene calls are TRBV6-2 or TRBV6-3 and TRBJ2-3, with D perhaps TRBD2 (6 bases). V was shortened by 5 bases and J by 2 bases, with 26 bases between the two germline ends. This CDR3 comprises 19 residues. Germline CDR1 is MNHEY and CDR2 is SVGEGT. This chain's CDR3 is CASSSRVLAASFDTDTQYF. In DNA form, the CDR3 reads TGTGCCAGCAGTAGTAGGGTGTTAGCGGCGAGCTTCGACACAGATACGCAGTATTTT.

This clonotype was observed a handful of times. CDR3 DNA sequence: TGTGCCAGCAAAGGCCTGGAGACCCAGTACTTC. Translating gives CASKGLETQYF. V gene TRBV27 combines with J gene TRBJ2-5; D not certain. This CDR3 is 11 amino acids long. V lost 7 bases and J 5 bases, leaving 8 bases between the germline ends. Germline CDR1 MNHEY, CDR2 SMNVEV (reference sequence).

This clonotype showed up just a few times. Since a much larger clone is just one base distant, this may be a read error. Lacking the conserved final phenylalanine or tryptophan, this CDR3 likely reflects a read error. V gene TRBV7-9 combines with J gene TRBJ2-5; maybe TRBD2 (6 bases). The germline CDR1 and CDR2 sequences are SEHNR and FQNEAQ (reference sequence). There are 13 residues in the CDR3. The germline V and J ends were trimmed by 5 bases and 10 bases, with 17 bases remaining between them. The CDR3 region is CASSLQTRMSQYL. The CDR3 DNA reads TGTGCCAGCAGCCTCCAGACTAGGATGAGCCAGTACCTC.